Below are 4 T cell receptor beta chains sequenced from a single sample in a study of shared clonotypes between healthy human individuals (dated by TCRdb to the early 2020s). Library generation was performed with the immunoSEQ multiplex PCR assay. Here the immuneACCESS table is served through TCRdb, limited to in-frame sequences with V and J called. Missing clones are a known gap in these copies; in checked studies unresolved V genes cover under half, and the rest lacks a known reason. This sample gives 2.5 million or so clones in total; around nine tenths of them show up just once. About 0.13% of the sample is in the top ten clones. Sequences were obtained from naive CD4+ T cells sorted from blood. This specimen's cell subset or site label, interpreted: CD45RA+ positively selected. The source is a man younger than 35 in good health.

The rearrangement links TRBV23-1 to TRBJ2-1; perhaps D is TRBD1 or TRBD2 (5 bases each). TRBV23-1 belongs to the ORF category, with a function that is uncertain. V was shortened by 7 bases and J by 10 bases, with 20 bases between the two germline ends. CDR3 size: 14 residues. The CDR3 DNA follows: TGCGCCAGCACCCGAGGAAGAGGGGAAGGGGAGCAGTTCTTC. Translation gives CASTRGRGEGEQFF.

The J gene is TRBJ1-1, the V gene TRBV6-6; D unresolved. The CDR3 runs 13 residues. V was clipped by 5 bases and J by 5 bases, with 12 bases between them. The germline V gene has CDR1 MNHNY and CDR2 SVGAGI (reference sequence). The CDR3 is CASSRLLGTEAFF. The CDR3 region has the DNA TGTGCCAGCAGTCGCCTCCTGGGGACTGAAGCTTTCTTT.

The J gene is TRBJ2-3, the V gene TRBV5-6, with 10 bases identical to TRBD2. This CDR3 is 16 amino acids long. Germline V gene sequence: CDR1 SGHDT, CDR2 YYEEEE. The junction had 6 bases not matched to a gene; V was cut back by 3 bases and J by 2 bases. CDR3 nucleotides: TGTGCCAGCAGCTCCCTAGCGGGGGTACCCACAGATACGCAGTATTTT. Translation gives CASSSLAGVPTDTQYF. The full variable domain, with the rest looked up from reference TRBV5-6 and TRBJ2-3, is DAGVTQSPTHLIKTRGQQVTLRCSPKSGHDTVSWYQQALGQGPQFIFQYYEEEERQRGNFPDRFSGHQFPNYSSELNVNALLLGDSALYLCASSSLAGVPTDTQYFGPGTRLTVL.

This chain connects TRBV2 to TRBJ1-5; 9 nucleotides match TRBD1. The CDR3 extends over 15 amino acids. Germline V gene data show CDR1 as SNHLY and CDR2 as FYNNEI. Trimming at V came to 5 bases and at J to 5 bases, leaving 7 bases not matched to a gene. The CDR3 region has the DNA TGTGCCAGCAGTCTTGGACAGGGGCTTGATCAGCCCCAGCATTTT. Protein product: CASSLGQGLDQPQHF.